Below, 21 T cell receptor beta chains from the same sample are listed, as sequenced in a study of metastatic and nonmetastatic thyroid tumors. MiXCR re-clonotyped the PCR reads for TCRdb. The sample has tens of thousands of clones, 20% to 30% seen once. The entire patient cohort was treatment-naive prior to thyroid surgery. Sequencing was carried out using tumor tissue. These receptors were taken from a male donor with papillary thyroid cancer or a benign thyroid nodule (not recorded which). Some clones in this sample may be carry-over from other donors' samples.

A note on this clone: A read error may produce the germline difference seen at one junction end. The V and J genes are TRBV6-5 and TRBJ2-5; TRBD1 is a possible D gene (6 bases). Germline CDR1 reads MNHEY; CDR2 reads SVGAGI. The CDR3 covers 13 residues. The CDR3 nucleotides are TGTTCCAGCAGTTTCGACTGGGCAGGGGCCCAGTACTTC. Residues: CSSSFDWAGAQYF.

This clone was seen at least ten times. The gene calls are TRBV6-1 and TRBJ1-3, with 10 bases identical to TRBD1. The V gene's germline CDR1 is MNHNS and CDR2 SASEGT. Trimming at V came to 3 bases and at J to 7 bases, leaving 6 bases not matched to a gene. This CDR3 has 15 amino acids. CDR3 in amino acids: CASSETGGRQNTIYF. DNA for the CDR3: TGTGCCAGCAGTGAGACAGGGGGCAGGCAGAACACCATATATTTT.

This clone was counted only a few times. The chain joins TRBV27 to TRBJ1-6, with 8 bases lining up with TRBD1. Per germline, CDR1 MNHEY and CDR2 SMNVEV (reference sequence). The junction had 16 bases not matched to a gene; V was cut back by 5 bases and J by 10 bases. This CDR3 contains 17 residues. The CDR3 reads CASSPVYRGQGRSPLHF. For the CDR3, the DNA is TGTGCCAGCAGTCCGGTATACCGAGGACAGGGAAGATCACCCCTCCACTTT.

The chain combines TRBV5-4 with TRBJ2-7; 10 bases fit TRBD2. The length of the CDR3 is 14 residues. The ends lost 3 bases at V and 5 bases at J; junction bases unmatched: 5. Germline loops: CDR1 SGHNT, CDR2 YYREEE (reference sequence). The CDR3 here is CASSSTSGKNEQYF. CDR3 in DNA: TGTGCCAGCAGCTCCACTAGCGGGAAAAACGAGCAGTACTTC.

As regards this clone: Compared with germline, one end of the junction differs, possibly owing to a read error. The chain employs TRBV27 and TRBJ1-1, with 7 bases fitting TRBD1. This CDR3 spans 13 amino acids. Germline assignment: CDR1 MNHEY and CDR2 SMNVEV (reference sequence). CDR3: CARRYDRATEAVF. The CDR3 nucleotides read TGTGCCAGAAGATATGACAGGGCGACTGAAGCTGTCTTT.

This clone was seen ten or more times. V is TRBV7-8 and J is TRBJ1-5, with no clear D. From germline, CDR1 is SGHVS and CDR2 FQNEAQ. The CDR3 length is 16 residues. With 4 bases removed from V and 0 bases from J, the gap between germline ends came to 13 bases. DNA of the CDR3: TGTGCCAGCAGCTCTATTAGGCACCTTAGCAATCAGCCCCAGCATTTT. Protein sequence: CASSSIRHLSNQPQHF.

Many counts were recorded for this clone. The chain links TRBV5-1 to TRBJ2-4, with TRBD1 matching 7 bases. Germline CDR1 reads SGHRS; CDR2 reads YFSETQ. The CDR3 consists of 14 residues. V lost 2 bases to trimming and J lost 6 bases; unmatched junction nucleotides: 5. The CDR3 region is CASSLQGLGNIQYF. The DNA of the CDR3 is TGCGCCAGCAGCTTACAGGGGCTGGGAAACATTCAGTACTTC.

In this sample, this clone is medium-sized. This rearrangement joins TRBV27 to TRBJ2-7; tentatively, D is TRBD1 (6 bases). V gave up 5 bases and J gave up 6 bases, with 17 bases separating them. The germline CDR1 and CDR2 sequences are MNHEY and SMNVEV (reference sequence). The CDR3 is 14 amino acids. CDR3 in amino acids: CASSRTGRIGEQYF. CDR3 nucleotides: TGTGCCAGCAGTAGAACAGGGAGAATTGGCGAGCAGTACTTC.

This clone was seen repeatedly, ten times or more. The V call is TRBV4-3, the J call TRBJ1-2, with unresolved D. The CDR3 totals 14 residues. The germline V gene has CDR1 LGHNA and CDR2 YSLEER. The germline V and J ends were trimmed by 0 bases and 7 bases, with 12 bases remaining between them. CDR3: CASSQDPLLGGYTF. The CDR3 coding sequence is TGCGCCAGCAGCCAAGATCCCCTCTTGGGTGGCTACACCTTC.

This clone turned up a few times. The junction and the germline gene differ at one end; a read error may be behind it. The rearrangement uses TRBV27 and TRBJ2-1; D is undetermined. The CDR3 runs 17 residues. Germline CDR1 reads MNHEY; CDR2 reads SMNVEV (reference sequence). The CDR3 here is CAGSFSRIETTYNEQFF. The DNA of the CDR3 is TGTGCCGGCAGTTTCAGTAGAATCGAAACTACCTACAATGAGCAGTTCTTC.

This chain joins TRBV6-2 or TRBV6-3 and TRBJ2-7, with D unresolved. Trimming took 0 bases from V and 7 from J, leaving 10 bases between them. Germline V lookup: CDR1 MNHEY, CDR2 SVGEGT. There are 13 residues in the CDR3. The CDR3 sequence is CASSYSRTGEQYF. In nucleotides, the CDR3 is TGTGCCAGCAGTTACTCGAGGACCGGGGAGCAGTACTTC.

This clone appeared a few times. A much larger clonotype is one base distant, so this may be a read error. This chain joins TRBV2 and TRBJ2-1; 7 positions match TRBD1. Trimming removed 5 bases from V and 1 base from J; junction bases left unmatched: 2. The germline CDR1 and CDR2 sequences are SNHLY and FYNNEI. CDR3 length: 14 residues. The CDR3 loop is CASSLQGSYNEQFF. The CDR3 nucleotides are TGTGCCAGCAGTCTACAGGGGTCCTACAATGAGCAGTTCTTC.

This clone was recorded many times. V and J are TRBV5-4 and TRBJ1-3; 9 bases match TRBD1. Germline V gene data show CDR1 as SGHNT and CDR2 as YYREEE (reference sequence). The CDR3 loop spans 14 amino acids. The V and J ends lost 9 bases and 6 bases, in that order; junction bases with no gene match: 10. The CDR3 DNA follows: TGTGCCACCACTCCGGGACAGGGAGAAAACACCATATATTTT. Translating it yields CATTPGQGENTIYF.

In its sample, this clone was seen many times. The gene calls are TRBV19 and TRBJ2-1; 8 bases agree with TRBD2. Germline values: CDR1 LNHDA, CDR2 SQIVND (reference sequence). Losses at the gene ends were 6 bases for V and 7 bases for J; bases not matched to a gene: 5. CDR3 size: 13 residues. The CDR3 here is CASSREGQNEQFF. In DNA form, the CDR3 reads TGTGCCAGTAGCCGGGAGGGCCAGAATGAGCAGTTCTTC.

This clone is medium-sized within its sample. The chain carries TRBV3-1 and TRBJ2-3, with 13 bases matching TRBD2. V gave up 5 bases and J gave up 5 bases; unmatched junction bases: 7. Germline V gives CDR1 LGHDT, CDR2 YNNKEL (reference sequence). This CDR3 has 16 residues. The CDR3 spells CASSIRTSGSQDTQYF. The CDR3 nucleotides are TGTGCCAGCAGCATCCGGACTAGCGGGAGCCAAGATACGCAGTATTTT.

This clone came up many times. This chain connects TRBV5-1 to TRBJ1-5, with 7 nucleotides matching TRBD1. From germline, CDR1 is SGHRS and CDR2 YFSETQ. The CDR3 contains 14 residues. V lost 3 bases and J lost 4; bases outside the gene matches: 4. CDR3 in DNA: TGCGCCAGCAGCTCAGGACAGGATAATCAGCCCCAGCATTTT. Its translation: CASSSGQDNQPQHF. The complete variable domain, with remaining parts taken from reference TRBV5-1 and TRBJ1-5, reads KAGVTQTPRYLIKTRGQQVTLSCSPISGHRSVSWYQQTPGQGLQFLFEYFSETQRNKGNFPGRFSGRQFSNSRSEMNVSTLELGDSALYLCASSSGQDNQPQHFGDGTRLSIL.

The V and J genes are TRBV5-3 and TRBJ1-2; 7 bases map to TRBD1. TRBV5-3 is filed as an ORF, its function uncertain. CDR3 length equals 17 residues. With 5 bases clipped from V and 5 bases from J, the junction kept 18 bases outside the gene matches. The CDR3 here is CARSRPTGEIWVYGYTF. CDR3 bases: TGTGCCAGAAGTCGACCTACAGGGGAGATATGGGTATATGGCTACACCTTC.

This clone was recorded many times. This chain joins TRBV28 and TRBJ2-1; the D gene could be TRBD1 or TRBD2 (7 bases each). CDR1 and CDR2 (germline): MDHEN, SYDVKM. V dropped 6 bases and J dropped 6 bases, with 18 bases sitting between them. The CDR3 is made up of 15 amino acids. CDR3 residues: CASSYHRGLRNEQFF. CDR3 DNA: TGTGCCAGCAGCTATCACAGGGGACTACGCAATGAGCAGTTCTTC.

This clone showed up many times. A read error may produce the germline difference seen at one junction end. Other DNA sequences within the sample encode an identical CDR3. This chain links TRBV20-1 with TRBJ2-1; D tentatively reads TRBD1 or TRBD2 (5 bases each). Germline lookup yields CDR1 DFQATT and CDR2 SNEGSKA (reference sequence). The CDR3 covers 12 residues. CDR3 sequence reads: CSPRGAYNEQFF. In DNA form, the CDR3 reads TGCAGTCCCCGAGGGGCTTACAATGAACAGTTCTTC.

This clone was seen ten or more times. The chain joins TRBV24-1 to TRBJ2-3; 8 bases agree with TRBD2. The CDR3 runs to 19 residues. Germline V lookup: CDR1 KGHDR, CDR2 SFDVKD. The V and J ends lost 3 bases and 1 base, in that order; junction bases with no gene match: 14. The CDR3 here is CATSDKVAGSRGGTDTQYF. The DNA of the CDR3 is TGTGCCACCAGTGATAAAGTAGCGGGATCTCGGGGGGGCACAGATACGCAGTATTTT.

This chain joins TRBV10-2 and TRBJ2-3; TRBD2 aligns across 7 bases. This CDR3 comprises 19 residues. CDR1 is WSHSY and CDR2 is SAAADI in the germline V gene. Trimming took 6 bases from V and 0 from J; bases not matched to a gene: 18. CDR3 amino acids: CASRGERGGSDSSTDTQYF. The CDR3 coding sequence is TGCGCCAGCAGGGGGGAGAGGGGCGGGAGCGATTCTAGCACAGATACGCAGTATTTT.